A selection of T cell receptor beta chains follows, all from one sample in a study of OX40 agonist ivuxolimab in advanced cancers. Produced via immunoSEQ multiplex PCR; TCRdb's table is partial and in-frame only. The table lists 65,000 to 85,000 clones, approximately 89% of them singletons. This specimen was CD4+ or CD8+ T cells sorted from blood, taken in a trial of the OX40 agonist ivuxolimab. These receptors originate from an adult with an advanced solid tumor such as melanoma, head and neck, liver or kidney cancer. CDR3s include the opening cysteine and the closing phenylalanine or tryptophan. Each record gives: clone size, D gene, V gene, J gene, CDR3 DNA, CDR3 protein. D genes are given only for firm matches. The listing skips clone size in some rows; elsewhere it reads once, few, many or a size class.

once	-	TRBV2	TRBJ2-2	TGTGCCAGCAGCTCAGACACCGGGGAGCTGTTTTTT	CASSSDTGELFF
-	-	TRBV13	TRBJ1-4	TGTGCCAGCAGCTTAGTCTTAGTTGGAAAACTGTTTTTT	CASSLVLVGKLFF
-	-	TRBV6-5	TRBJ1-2	TGTGCCAGCAGAGATGCTAACTATGGCTACACCTTC	CASRDANYGYTF
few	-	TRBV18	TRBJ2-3	TGTGCCAGCTCAACGACAGTTCCCCCAGATACGCAGTATTTT	CASSTTVPPDTQYF
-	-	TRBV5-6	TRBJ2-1	TGTGCCAGCAGCTTGTGGCGCGACTCCTACAATGAGCAGTTCTTC	CASSLWRDSYNEQFF
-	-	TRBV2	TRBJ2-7	TGTGCCAGCAGTGAAATAGGATCTGGTGGGACACGCACCTACGAGCAGTACTTC	CASSEIGSGGTRTYEQYF
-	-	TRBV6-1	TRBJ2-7	TGTGCCAACCAAGAGAGCGGGCCCCCCTACGAGCAGTACTTC	CANQESGPPYEQYF
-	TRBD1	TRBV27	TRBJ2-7	TGTGCCAGCTCCGACCCCCCGGGACAGATCTACGAGCAGTACTTC	CASSDPPGQIYEQYF
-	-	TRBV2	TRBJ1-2	TGTGCCAGCAGTAGAGGGAAATATGGCTACACCTTC	CASSRGKYGYTF
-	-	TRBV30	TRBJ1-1	TGTGCCTGGAGTGTAGGGCCCCAGAACACTGAAGCTTTCTTT	CAWSVGPQNTEAFF
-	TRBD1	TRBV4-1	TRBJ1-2	TGCGCCAGCAGCCAAGGCGGACAGGGGAACTATGGCTACACCTTC	CASSQGGQGNYGYTF
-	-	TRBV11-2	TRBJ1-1	TGTGCCAGCAGCTTAGTGGGGGCTGTTGTGGGGACCACTGAAGCTTTCTTT	CASSLVGAVVGTTEAFF
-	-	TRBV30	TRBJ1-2	TGTGCCTGGTCCACCAATGGCTATGGCTACACCTTC	CAWSTNGYGYTF
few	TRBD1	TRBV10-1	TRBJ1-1	TGCGCCAGCAGTGAGAGGACAGGATACTCTGCTGCTTTCTTT	CASSERTGYSAAFF
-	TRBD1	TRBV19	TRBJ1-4	TGTGCCAGTAGTTCCACCGGGACAGGAACTGAAAAACTGTTTTTT	CASSSTGTGTEKLFF
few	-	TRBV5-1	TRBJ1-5	TGCGCCAGCAGCTCGTCGGGTGCCCCAAGCCAGCCCCAGCATTTT	CASSSSGAPSQPQHF
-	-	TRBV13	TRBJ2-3	TGTGCCAGCAGGGGGGGAGCCACAGATACGCAGTATTTT	CASRGGATDTQYF
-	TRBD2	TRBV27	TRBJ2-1	TGTGCCAGCAGTCCCCTCGCTGGGCTAGCGGGAGGCTTCCACTCCTACAATGAGCAGTTCTTC	CASSPLAGLAGGFHSYNEQFF
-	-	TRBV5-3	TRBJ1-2	TGTGCCAGAAGCTTGGGAGGGACTCCTTATGGCTACACCTTC	CARSLGGTPYGYTF
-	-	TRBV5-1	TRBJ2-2	TGCGCCAGCAGCCTGGGGACATCGAACACCGGGGAGCTGTTTTTT	CASSLGTSNTGELFF
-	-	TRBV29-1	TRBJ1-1	TGCAGCGTTAGAGGGACTTCTGAAGCTTTCTTT	CSVRGTSEAFF
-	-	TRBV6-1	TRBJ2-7	TGTGCCAGCAGCTTGAGCTCCTACGAGCAGTACTTC	CASSLSSYEQYF
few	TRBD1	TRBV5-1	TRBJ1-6	TGCGCCAGCAGCTTCCGGGACAGGGTCTCACCCCTCCACTTT	CASSFRDRVSPLHF
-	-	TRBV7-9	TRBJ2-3	TGTGCCAGCAGCTACAGGGTTAGCACAGATACGCAGTATTTT	CASSYRVSTDTQYF
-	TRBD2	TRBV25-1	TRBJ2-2	TGTGCCAGCAGTGAAAGCCTTCTAGCGGGGACCCGGGAGCTGTTTTTT	CASSESLLAGTRELFF
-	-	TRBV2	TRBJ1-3	TGTGCCAGCGCTACAGGGGGAAACACCATATATTTT	CASATGGNTIYF
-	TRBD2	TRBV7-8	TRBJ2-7	TGTGCCAGCAGCTTAAAGTGGGGACTAGTAGGTCGAGAGCAGTACTTC	CASSLKWGLVGREQYF
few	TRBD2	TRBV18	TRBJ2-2	TGTGCCAGCTCACCAATGCTAGCGGGGACCACCGGGGAGCTGTTTTTT	CASSPMLAGTTGELFF